Following are 28 T cell receptor beta chains from one sample sequenced in a study of monozygotic twins with inflammatory bowel disease. TCRdb re-called the 5' RACE reads and gives one entry per CDR3 protein, without DNA. The sample data list more than 120,000 distinct CDR3 sequences. What was sequenced was blood. Receptors were obtained from a human donor with ulcerative colitis or Crohn's disease, or a healthy co-twin of an affected twin (not recorded which).

This chain joins TRBV7-2 and TRBJ2-1; TCRdb's D gene call, TRBD1, goes unchecked for lack of DNA. The germline CDR1 and CDR2 sequences are SGHTA and FQGNSA. This CDR3 has 16 residues. CDR3 sequence reads: CASSPGPGPPFNEQFF.

The genes are TRBV6-5 and TRBJ2-7; TCRdb reports TRBD1, a call that lacks DNA to check it against. CDR1 and CDR2 (germline): MNHEY, SVGAGI. This CDR3 has 11 residues. This chain's CDR3 is CASTRGYEQYF.

The gene calls are TRBV25-1 and TRBJ2-7; there is no DNA to check the TCRdb D call of TRBD1. Germline CDR1 reads MGHDK; CDR2 reads SYGVNS. The CDR3 contains 14 residues. Here the CDR3 reads CASRPGQGAYEQYF.

The V gene is TRBV4-3, the J gene TRBJ2-2. The CDR3 has 13 amino acids. Germline-derived CDR1 and CDR2 are LGHNA and YSLEER. The CDR3 protein is CASSQDQTGELFF.

The chain has TRBV20-1 and TRBJ1-6; TCRdb's D gene call, TRBD1, goes unchecked for lack of DNA. Germline-derived CDR1 and CDR2 are DFQATT and SNEGSKA (reference sequence). The CDR3 runs to 19 residues. The CDR3 region is CSARGRGIADRGLFSPLHF.

V is TRBV7-6 and J is TRBJ2-1; absent DNA, TCRdb's TRBD2 call cannot be checked. CDR3 size: 18 residues. Germline values: CDR1 SGHVS, CDR2 FNYEAQ. The CDR3 is CASSTPLAAGAETNEQFF.

V and J are TRBV4-1 and TRBJ2-4; TCRdb calls TRBD2, which cannot be checked without DNA. Germline V gene data show CDR1 as MGHRA and CDR2 as YSYEKL. The CDR3 has 16 residues. This chain's CDR3 is CASSPIGGRAKNIQYF.

The rearrangement uses TRBV5-1 and TRBJ2-7; TCRdb outputs TRBD2, but without DNA this stays unchecked. Germline CDR1 is SGHRS and CDR2 is YFSETQ. The CDR3 runs to 17 residues. This CDR3 reads CASSLPDDSPSSYEQYF.

The V call is TRBV5-1, the J call TRBJ2-7; TCRdb outputs TRBD2, but without DNA this stays unchecked. Germline V gene sequence: CDR1 SGHRS, CDR2 YFSETQ. The length of the CDR3 is 15 residues. CDR3 region: CASSLRAGSFYEQYF.

This sequence joins TRBV7-9 and TRBJ1-4; TCRdb's D call of TRBD1 is untestable without DNA. The CDR3 loop spans 14 amino acids. Germline loops: CDR1 SEHNR, CDR2 FQNEAQ (reference sequence). CDR3 residues: CASSPDRLHEKLFF.

CDR3 sequence reads: CASSQQLSGANVLTF. V gene TRBV4-3 combines with J gene TRBJ2-6. There are 15 residues in the CDR3. CDR1 LGHNA and CDR2 YSLEER come from the germline V gene.

The rearrangement joins TRBV5-6 to TRBJ2-7; TCRdb proposes TRBD1, but this gene call is untestable without DNA. This CDR3 is built from 12 residues. From germline, CDR1 is SGHDT and CDR2 YYEEEE. CDR3: CASSFGQYEQYF.

V usage is TRBV7-9 and J usage is TRBJ2-1; the D gene TCRdb calls, TRBD1, cannot be checked with no DNA. From germline, CDR1 is SEHNR and CDR2 FQNEAQ (reference sequence). The CDR3 consists of 16 residues. The chain's CDR3 is CASSEGQDSSYNEQFF.

This chain links TRBV6-6 with TRBJ2-3. This CDR3 contains 13 residues. Germline V CDR1 and CDR2: MNHNY, SVGAGI (reference sequence). The CDR3: CASSYSMTDTQYF.

The J gene is TRBJ1-1, the V gene TRBV20-1. The CDR3 sequence is 11 residues long. Per the germline V gene, CDR1 is DFQATT and CDR2 is SNEGSKA (reference sequence). CDR3 sequence: CSIFEYTEAFF.

The chain is built from TRBV10-3 and TRBJ2-5; the D call from TCRdb, TRBD1, cannot be confirmed without DNA. Germline CDR1 is ENHRY and CDR2 is SYGVKD. There are 13 residues in the CDR3. The CDR3 here is CVIRETGAKTQYF.

V is TRBV5-4 and J is TRBJ2-3; TCRdb proposes TRBD1, but this gene call is untestable without DNA. CDR1 is SGHNT and CDR2 is YYREEE in the germline V gene (reference sequence). The CDR3 consists of 15 residues. CDR3 protein: CASSLGQGATDTQYF. The variable domain in full, with the rest retrieved from reference TRBV5-4 and TRBJ2-3, is ETGVTQSPTHLIKTRGQQVTLRCSSQSGHNTVSWYQQALGQGPQFIFQYYREEENGRGNFPPRFSGLQFPNYSSELNVNALELDDSALYLCASSLGQGATDTQYFGPGTRLTVL.

V usage is TRBV20-1 and J usage is TRBJ1-2; there is no DNA to check the TCRdb D call of TRBD1. The V gene's germline CDR1 is DFQATT and CDR2 SNEGSKA (reference sequence). CDR3 length: 13 residues. The chain's CDR3 is CSAKDRGNYGYTF.

The rearrangement uses TRBV7-8 and TRBJ1-1; the TCRdb D gene call, TRBD1, has no DNA to confirm it. Germline V gene lookup returns CDR1 SGHVS and CDR2 FQNEAQ. This CDR3 contains 13 residues. The CDR3 loop reads CASSPSGSRGAFF.

The chain employs TRBV6-1 and TRBJ2-5; no DNA is available, so the TRBD1 call from TCRdb remains unchecked. From germline, CDR1 is MNHNS and CDR2 SASEGT. The CDR3 loop spans 15 amino acids. Here the CDR3 reads CASSDPGVYQETQYF.

The chain recombines TRBV7-2 with TRBJ1-2; TCRdb lists TRBD1, though no DNA is available to test this call. The germline V gene has CDR1 SGHTA and CDR2 FQGNSA. CDR3 size: 15 residues. CDR3 amino acids: CASSLASQGARGYTF.

The chain links TRBV5-1 to TRBJ2-5; TCRdb's assignment of TRBD2 cannot be checked, as there is no DNA. CDR1 is SGHRS and CDR2 is YFSETQ in the germline V gene. The CDR3 consists of 14 residues. CDR3 residues: CASSTALGQETQYF.

V is TRBV6-1 and J is TRBJ2-1; with no DNA, the TCRdb D assignment of TRBD2 cannot be verified. The CDR3 length is 15 residues. Germline lookup yields CDR1 MNHNS and CDR2 SASEGT. CDR3 sequence: CASSEFSGGANEQFF.

The gene calls are TRBV7-2 and TRBJ1-5; lacking DNA, the TRBD1 call made by TCRdb goes unchecked. The germline gives CDR1 SGHTA, CDR2 FQGNSA. The CDR3 has 15 residues. The CDR3 loop is CASSLGRGREQPQHF.

J is TRBJ2-3 and V is TRBV5-1; lacking DNA, the TRBD1 call made by TCRdb goes unchecked. The CDR3 has 17 residues. Germline CDR1 and CDR2: SGHRS and YFSETQ. The CDR3 sequence: CASSLGGGQTSTDTQYF.

This sequence joins TRBV4-2 and TRBJ1-2. The length of the CDR3 is 15 residues. Germline-derived CDR1 and CDR2 are LGHNA and YNFKEQ. The chain's CDR3 is CASSLRQGHLYGYTF.

The chain uses TRBV20-1 and TRBJ1-6. This CDR3 comprises 17 residues. Germline-derived CDR1 and CDR2 are DFQATT and SNEGSKA (reference sequence). The chain's CDR3 is CSARDETGSSYNSPLHF.

The chain links TRBV13 to TRBJ2-2; lacking DNA, the TRBD1 call made by TCRdb goes unchecked. The CDR3 is 14 residues long. CDR1 and CDR2 (germline): PRHDT, FYEKMQ (reference sequence). The CDR3 sequence: CASSLGRATGELFF.